This is a list of T cell receptor beta chains from one sample in a study of metastatic and nonmetastatic thyroid tumors. TCRdb recomputed clones from the PCR reads via MiXCR. Altogether about 24,000 clones are present, around 15% being singletons, with the ten largest covering roughly an eighth. Material: blood. Every receptor here comes from a female donor with papillary thyroid cancer or a benign thyroid nodule (not recorded which). Some clones in this sample may be carry-over from other donors' samples. CDR3s include the opening cysteine and the closing phenylalanine or tryptophan. D genes are given only for firm matches. The size entry is marked missing in some rows and otherwise reads once, few, many or a size class.

d_call: -; clone_size: many; v_call: TRBV7-9; cdr3_aa: CASSLEFGTEAFF
d_call: TRBD1; clone_size: -; v_call: TRBV20-1; cdr3_aa: CSARKGQRNTGELFF
d_call: TRBD2; clone_size: many; v_call: TRBV11-1; cdr3_aa: CASSLMLAGDSDTQYF
d_call: TRBD2; clone_size: many; v_call: TRBV5-1; cdr3_aa: CASSLAGASGRVGETQYF
d_call: -; clone_size: many; v_call: TRBV6-5; cdr3_aa: CASSYSNRYGNTIYF
d_call: -; clone_size: few; v_call: TRBV6-2/TRBV6-3; cdr3_aa: CASSLLDPEHEQYF
d_call: -; clone_size: many; v_call: TRBV7-2; cdr3_aa: CASSSGSGSSYEQYF
d_call: -; clone_size: -; v_call: TRBV11-3; cdr3_aa: CASSLGESDNSPLHF
d_call: -; clone_size: many; v_call: TRBV28; cdr3_aa: CATLLAARRDTQYF
d_call: -; clone_size: few; v_call: TRBV19; cdr3_aa: CASSTTWDINQPQHF
d_call: TRBD1; clone_size: -; v_call: TRBV6-2/TRBV6-3; cdr3_aa: CASSLPGGNQPQHF
d_call: TRBD1; clone_size: -; v_call: TRBV12-3/TRBV12-4; cdr3_aa: CASSLRTGGNTIYF
d_call: -; clone_size: many; v_call: TRBV5-1; cdr3_aa: CASRFASNLGIQYF
d_call: -; clone_size: many; v_call: TRBV20-1; cdr3_aa: CSASRGKNYEQYF
d_call: TRBD1; clone_size: many; v_call: TRBV6-4; cdr3_aa: CASSDSPTGDTDTQYF
d_call: TRBD2; clone_size: many; v_call: TRBV27; cdr3_aa: CASSKAGGPSYEQFF
d_call: -; clone_size: many; v_call: TRBV4-1; cdr3_aa: CASSQEEGAASYEQYF
d_call: TRBD1; clone_size: many; v_call: TRBV12-3/TRBV12-4; cdr3_aa: CASSRDRGSSGNTIYF
d_call: TRBD1; clone_size: many; v_call: TRBV24-1; cdr3_aa: CATSDSSDRVEGGANVLTF
d_call: -; clone_size: many; v_call: TRBV6-4; cdr3_aa: CASSPRGSVWYNEQFF
d_call: TRBD2; clone_size: once; v_call: TRBV30; cdr3_aa: CAWSVDSGTTDTQYF
d_call: -; clone_size: many; v_call: TRBV7-8; cdr3_aa: CASSLQGNYGYTF
d_call: TRBD1; clone_size: many; v_call: TRBV2; cdr3_aa: CASSGGRGRGYGYTF
d_call: -; clone_size: many; v_call: TRBV5-1; cdr3_aa: CASSALGGRYEQYF
d_call: TRBD1; clone_size: many; v_call: TRBV10-1; cdr3_aa: CASSGQGGTEAFF
d_call: -; clone_size: medium-sized; v_call: TRBV4-2; cdr3_aa: CASSQVGSTDTQYF
d_call: -; clone_size: many; v_call: TRBV28; cdr3_aa: CASGINTDTQYF
d_call: -; clone_size: -; v_call: TRBV28; cdr3_aa: CASSSHQGIQPQHF
d_call: -; clone_size: many; v_call: TRBV6-1; cdr3_aa: CASSDPFLSYEQYF
d_call: -; clone_size: -; v_call: TRBV28; cdr3_aa: CASSLVPGVYGYTF
d_call: TRBD2; clone_size: -; v_call: TRBV7-9; cdr3_aa: CASIQREAEETQYF
d_call: -; clone_size: -; v_call: TRBV12-3/TRBV12-4; cdr3_aa: CASSPGEAYNEQFF
d_call: -; clone_size: -; v_call: TRBV7-3; cdr3_aa: CASSRTANTEAFF
d_call: -; clone_size: medium-sized; v_call: TRBV28; cdr3_aa: CASSFPDYEQYF
d_call: -; clone_size: many; v_call: TRBV20-1; cdr3_aa: CSAREGRAGETQYF
d_call: -; clone_size: many; v_call: TRBV11-2; cdr3_aa: CASSIGETQYF
d_call: -; clone_size: many; v_call: TRBV28; cdr3_aa: CASQLGHNIGSPLHF
d_call: TRBD1; clone_size: -; v_call: TRBV3-1; cdr3_aa: CASSPRQGNTEAFF
d_call: -; clone_size: many; v_call: TRBV10-3; cdr3_aa: CAIRGTDSRYEQYF
d_call: TRBD2; clone_size: many; v_call: TRBV24-1; cdr3_aa: CATSPGLGDTQYF
d_call: -; clone_size: many; v_call: TRBV10-3; cdr3_aa: CAIRDDREKLFF
d_call: -; clone_size: -; v_call: TRBV5-1; cdr3_aa: CASSLQGYEQYF
d_call: TRBD2; clone_size: medium-sized; v_call: TRBV12-3/TRBV12-4; cdr3_aa: CASSFWQRENGEQYF
d_call: -; clone_size: many; v_call: TRBV7-2; cdr3_aa: CASSQRTHSYEQYF